This T cell receptor beta chain comes out of a study of OX40 agonist ivuxolimab in advanced cancers. About the research overall: Patients were given ivuxolimab, an antibody that agonizes OX40 (CD134). It was permissible to have had prior anti-PD-1, anti-PD-L1 or anti-CTLA-4 therapy, and less than 45% had some.

Here immunoSEQ multiplex PCR was the method, and the copy in TCRdb shows in-frame clones only, minus some. The sample yields around 110,000 clones, around 93% seen once. At baseline, cycle 4 day 1, and cycle 7 day 1, blood was sampled. As regards this clone: What it binds is unknown.

Per the germline V gene, CDR1 is MGHDK and CDR2 is SYGVNS. The CDR3 has 14 amino acids. Trimming left V 8 bases short and J 0 bases short, with 13 bases between. Study-wide results and limits: The average count of expanded clones was higher among CD8+ T cells than among CD4+.

This TCR derives from an adult with an advanced solid tumor such as melanoma, head and neck, liver or kidney cancer. Sequences were derived from CD4+ or CD8+ T cells sorted from blood, sampled in a trial of the OX40 agonist ivuxolimab. The V call is TRBV25-1, the J call TRBJ1-1; the D gene is possibly TRBD1 (5 bases). Here the CDR3 DNA reads TGTGCCAGCCGAGGGGATTGGATGAACACTGAAGCTTTCTTT. It yields the protein CASRGDWMNTEAFF.